The text below deals with one T cell receptor (beta chain). The antigen remains unidentified. This record belongs to a study of T cell repertoires in cytomegalovirus infection. Study context: In the study, CMV epitopes included recently identified HLA-C-restricted and well-studied HLA-B-restricted ones.

Germline CDR1 reads DFQATT; CDR2 reads SNEGSKA (reference sequence). The CDR3 runs 15 residues. With 6 bases clipped from V and 5 bases from J, the junction kept 12 bases outside the gene matches. One entry per CDR3 protein results from TCRdb running MiXCR on the reads. The table has about 69,000 distinct CDR3 sequences, 25% to 30% seen once. Source: CD8+ T cells from cultured PBMCs, taken from culture after CMV antigen stimulation. The chain uses TRBV20-1 and TRBJ2-5, with 10 bases identical to TRBD1. The TCR sequence derives from a human donor in good health (CMV status not recorded). Some clones in this sample may be carry-over from other donors' samples. The DNA of the CDR3 is TGCAGTGCCGGACCCGGGACAGGGGTGGGGGAGACCCAGTACTTC. The encoded protein is CSAGPGTGVGETQYF.